Below are 17 T cell receptor beta chains sequenced from a single sample in a study of OX40 agonist ivuxolimab in advanced cancers. Some clones are missing from TCRdb's copy, which holds only in-frame ones; the method was immunoSEQ multiplex PCR. The sample gives 55,000 to 75,000 clones, 70% to 85% of which show up once; 0.95% to 1.3% is in the top ten. The specimen comprised CD4+ or CD8+ T cells sorted from blood, sampled in a trial of the OX40 agonist ivuxolimab. The receptor source for this set is an adult with an advanced solid tumor such as melanoma, head and neck, liver or kidney cancer.

V gene TRBV7-9 combines with J gene TRBJ1-6, with TRBD1 as a possible D gene (6 bases). CDR1 is SEHNR, CDR2 FQNEAQ, per germline (reference sequence). This CDR3 comprises 15 residues. V gave up 5 bases and J gave up 7 bases, with 15 bases separating them. The CDR3 sequence is CASSHPARGNSPLHF. DNA of the CDR3: TGTGCCAGCAGCCACCCCGCCAGGGGAAATTCACCCCTCCACTTT.

V is TRBV27 and J is TRBJ2-6; D remains unclear. Between the trimmed V and J ends, which lost 3 bases and 1 base, there was a span of 10 bases. The V gene's germline CDR1 is MNHEY and CDR2 SMNVEV (reference sequence). This CDR3 is built from 16 residues. The CDR3 nucleotides are TGTGCCAGCAGTTTTCTTCTCCAGTCTGGGGCCAACGTCCTGACTTTC. Translated: CASSFLLQSGANVLTF.

Remarks on this clone: The junction shows a germline mismatch at one end, possibly a read error. This chain joins TRBV7-7 and TRBJ2-2, with 7 bases identical to TRBD1. Germline-derived CDR1 and CDR2 are SSHAT and FNYEAQ (reference sequence). CDR3 length: 15 residues. CDR3 amino acids: CASSPDRPNTGELFF. CDR3 DNA sequence: TGTGCTAGCAGCCCGGACAGGCCGAACACCGGGGAGCTGTTTTTT. Full variable domain (outside the CDR3, taken from reference TRBV7-7 and TRBJ2-2): GAGVSQSPRYKVTKRGQDVTLRCDPISSHATLYWYQQALGQGPEFLTYFNYEAQPDKSGLPSDRFSAERPEGSISTLTIQRTEQRDSAMYRCASSPDRPNTGELFFGEGSRLTVL.

This chain joins TRBV19 and TRBJ2-7; D not certain. The germline V and J ends were trimmed by 7 bases and 2 bases, with 18 bases remaining between them. The CDR3 runs 15 residues. Germline V gene sequence: CDR1 LNHDA, CDR2 SQIVND (reference sequence). This CDR3 is CASKTYGDGPYEQYF. The CDR3 bases are TGTGCCAGTAAAACTTATGGTGACGGACCCTACGAGCAGTACTTC.

This clone has a single count. V is TRBV5-1 and J is TRBJ1-4; D call uncertain. This CDR3 region has 13 residues. CDR1 is SGHRS and CDR2 is YFSETQ in the germline V gene. Trimming stripped 0 bases from V and 5 bases from J, with 5 bases between. CDR3 residues: CASSLEGNEKLFF. In DNA, the CDR3 is TGCGCCAGCAGCTTGGAAGGAAATGAAAAACTGTTTTTT.

The chain joins TRBV21-1 to TRBJ1-6; the D call of TRBD1 is as the table states it, not checked on the DNA. TRBV21-1 is deemed a pseudogene. The CDR3 covers 19 residues. DNA of the CDR3: TGTGCCAGCAGCAACAGGACAGGTGGCGATATATATCTGAATTCACCCCTCCACTTT. Its translation is CASSNRTGGDIYLNSPLHF.

In nucleotides, the CDR3 is TGTGCCAGCTTGGAGTCCCCTCCCGCAGATACGCAGTATTTT. Translating it yields CASLESPPADTQYF. The chain uses TRBV5-4 and TRBJ2-3, with D unresolved. CDR3 length equals 14 residues. Germline assignment: CDR1 SGHNT and CDR2 YYREEE (reference sequence). V was trimmed by 7 bases and J by 4 bases, leaving 16 bases between them.

The J gene is TRBJ1-2, the V gene TRBV7-2; D not certain. Germline CDR1 is SGHTA and CDR2 is FQGNSA. The CDR3 is 14 residues long. V lost 4 bases and J lost 7, with 16 bases in between. The CDR3 is CASSSGLRSGGYTF. CDR3 coding DNA: TGTGCCAGCAGCTCGGGTCTTAGATCAGGTGGCTACACCTTC.

V usage is TRBV5-4 and J usage is TRBJ2-5; D is ambiguous. Germline V gene data show CDR1 as SGHNT and CDR2 as YYREEE (reference sequence). This CDR3 region has 14 residues. CDR3 nucleotide sequence: TGTGCGACCGCAATCAAAGACGGCGTAGAGACCCAGTACTTC. Translation gives CATAIKDGVETQYF.

The V call is TRBV5-5, the J call TRBJ1-2; TRBD1 might be the D (5 bases). V lost 0 bases, J lost 8 bases, and 14 bases lay in between. Germline V CDR1 and CDR2: SGHKS, YYEKEE (reference sequence). The CDR3 has 14 residues. CDR3 nucleotides: TGTGCCAGCAGCTTGGCCGGGGGTCAGGGAGGCTACACCTTC. It encodes CASSLAGGQGGYTF.

The chain is built from TRBV18 and TRBJ2-4, with D possibly matching TRBD1 (6 bases). Trimming pared 3 bases from V and 0 bases from J, leaving 12 bases between. The germline CDR1 and CDR2 sequences are KGHSH and LQKENI. This CDR3 is built from 16 residues. The CDR3 DNA reads TGTGCCAGCTCACCGGACAGCCATCTAGCCAAAAACATTCAGTACTTC. Its translation is CASSPDSHLAKNIQYF. Full variable domain (remainder filled in from reference TRBV18 and TRBJ2-4): NAGVMQNPRHLVRRRGQEARLRCSPMKGHSHVYWYRQLPEEGLKFMVYLQKENIIDESGMPKERFSAEFPKEGPSILRIQQVVRGDSAAYFCASSPDSHLAKNIQYFGAGTRLSVL.

This chain connects TRBV7-9 to TRBJ1-2; no reliable D call. The V gene's germline CDR1 is SEHNR and CDR2 FQNEAQ (reference sequence). The length of the CDR3 is 13 residues. V was trimmed by 2 bases and J by 8 bases, leaving 12 bases between them. CDR3 residues: CASSLKWGEGYTF. The CDR3 DNA sequence: TGTGCCAGCAGCTTAAAGTGGGGAGAGGGCTACACCTTC.

This sequence joins TRBV18 and TRBJ1-3, with no clear D. The length of the CDR3 is 14 residues. Germline V lookup: CDR1 KGHSH, CDR2 LQKENI. The germline V and J ends were trimmed by 1 base and 4 bases, with 8 bases remaining between them. Here the CDR3 DNA reads TGTGCCAGCTCACCACGGGAGGACGGAAACACCATATATTTT. Its protein is CASSPREDGNTIYF.

This rearrangement joins TRBV7-2 to TRBJ2-3, with D unresolved. Germline V gene lookup returns CDR1 SGHTA and CDR2 FQGNSA. The ends were cut back, 3 bases at V and 0 bases at J, with 1 base in the middle. The CDR3 covers 12 residues. CDR3 residues: CASSFSTDTQYF. CDR3 nucleotides: TGTGCCAGCAGCTTTAGCACAGATACGCAGTATTTT.

The chain links TRBV6-5 to TRBJ2-3; D gene unclear. CDR1 is MNHEY, CDR2 SVGAGI, per germline. This CDR3 spans 12 amino acids. The V gene lost 0 bases and the J gene lost 6 bases, with 4 bases spanning the gap. The CDR3 sequence: CASSYSLDTQYF. In DNA, the CDR3 is TGTGCCAGCAGTTACTCACTGGATACGCAGTATTTT.

This clone was found a few times. The chain joins TRBV5-1 to TRBJ1-6, with 7 bases aligning to TRBD1. Germline values: CDR1 SGHRS, CDR2 YFSETQ. The V and J ends lost 4 bases and 0 bases, in that order; junction bases with no gene match: 4. CDR3 size: 16 residues. The CDR3 here is CASSVQGSSYNSPLHF. The CDR3 DNA reads as TGCGCCAGCAGCGTACAGGGGAGCTCCTATAATTCACCCCTCCACTTT.

V usage is TRBV7-8 and J usage is TRBJ2-5; D is undetermined. V lost 8 bases and J lost 4, with 5 bases in between. The CDR3 has 10 amino acids. Germline V gives CDR1 SGHVS, CDR2 FQNEAQ. The CDR3 protein is CASARETQYF. CDR3 coding DNA: TGTGCCAGCGCACGAGAGACCCAGTACTTC.